These 20 T cell receptor beta chains originate from one sample sequenced in a study of neurological immune-mediated disorders. TCRdb reprocessed the 5' RACE reads via MiXCR and lists one record per CDR3 protein. The top ten hold approximately 2% of the sample, which has roughly 52,000 distinct CDR3 sequences, around 3.8% seen once. The sequenced sample consisted of CD4+ T cells from blood. The receptors originated from a woman between 40 and 50 years old with multiple sclerosis.

This clonotype was seen at least ten times. The chain couples TRBV20-1 to TRBJ1-5; weak D call: TRBD1 (5 bases). The CDR3 covers 15 residues. The germline gives CDR1 DFQATT, CDR2 SNEGSKA (reference sequence). V was shortened by 8 bases and J by 0 bases, with 17 bases between the two germline ends. CDR3 DNA sequence: TGCAGTACCGCGGTGGGGGACCATAGCAATCAGCCCCAGCATTTT. This translates into CSTAVGDHSNQPQHF.

This clonotype was seen ten or more times. The genes are TRBV6-2 or TRBV6-3 and TRBJ2-3; no clear D. CDR1 MNHEY and CDR2 SVGEGT come from the germline V gene. The CDR3 is 15 residues long. The germline V and J ends were trimmed by 4 bases and 3 bases, with 14 bases remaining between them. The CDR3 coding sequence is TGTGCCAGCAGTTTGGCTTTAATTAGGACAGATACGCAGTATTTT. Translation: CASSLALIRTDTQYF.

This clonotype was found many times. V and J are TRBV5-6 and TRBJ1-1; TRBD1 might be the D (5 bases). The germline V and J ends were trimmed by 1 base and 2 bases, with 18 bases remaining between them. CDR1 and CDR2 (germline): SGHDT, YYEEEE. The CDR3 is made up of 17 amino acids. The CDR3 region is CASSLSQTLGPNTEAFF. The CDR3 nucleotides are TGTGCCAGCAGCTTGAGCCAGACCCTGGGGCCCAACACTGAAGCTTTCTTT.

This clonotype occurred many times. J is TRBJ2-3 and V is TRBV20-1, with D possibly being TRBD1 (6 bases). Germline CDR1 is DFQATT and CDR2 is SNEGSKA (reference sequence). Trimming cost V 1 base and J 4 bases, with 12 bases left between them. This CDR3 has 14 residues. The CDR3 nucleotides read TGCAGTGCTAGAGGGGGAGACAGGCCAGATACGCAGTATTTT. Protein product: CSARGGDRPDTQYF.

This clonotype was counted at least ten times. This chain uses TRBV9 with TRBJ2-3, with 7 bases fitting TRBD2. Germline V gene data show CDR1 as SGDLS and CDR2 as YYNGEE. V dropped 4 bases and J dropped 2; count of bases not matched to a gene: 7. The CDR3 spans 15 residues. The CDR3 reads CASSYSGRDTDTQYF. CDR3 bases: TGTGCCAGCAGCTATAGCGGGCGAGACACAGATACGCAGTATTTT.

This clonotype was counted at least ten times. The V and J genes are TRBV2 and TRBJ2-3; a possible D gene is TRBD2 (7 bases). Germline V CDR1 and CDR2: SNHLY, FYNNEI. V gave up 4 bases and J gave up 6 bases, with 14 bases separating them. The CDR3 spans 14 residues. The CDR3 DNA reads as TGTGCCAGCAGTGGGCCGGGGGGCATGGATACGCAGTATTTT. Protein product: CASSGPGGMDTQYF. Full variable domain (rest looked up from reference TRBV2 and TRBJ2-3): EPEVTQTPSHQVTQMGQEVILRCVPISNHLYFYWYRQILGQKVEFLVSFYNNEISEKSEIFDDQFSVERPDGSNFTLKIRSTKLEDSAMYFCASSGPGGMDTQYFGPGTRLTVL.

This clonotype was seen repeatedly, ten times or more. The genes are TRBV9 and TRBJ1-2; TRBD1 aligns across 7 bases. The CDR3 loop spans 16 amino acids. Unmatched junction bases numbered 15, after V lost 6 bases and J lost 4 bases. Germline V gene data show CDR1 as SGDLS and CDR2 as YYNGEE. This CDR3 reads CASNVDRVVVGYGYTF. As DNA, the CDR3 is TGTGCCAGCAACGTCGACAGGGTCGTGGTCGGCTATGGCTACACCTTC.

This clonotype was detected many times. The V call is TRBV5-1, the J call TRBJ1-6, with 7 bases lining up with TRBD1. V gave up 2 bases and J gave up 3 bases; unmatched junction bases: 8. The CDR3 consists of 17 residues. Germline CDR1 SGHRS, CDR2 YFSETQ. The CDR3 region is CASSFGDRTHYNSPLHF. CDR3 in DNA: TGCGCCAGCAGCTTCGGGGACAGAACCCACTATAATTCACCCCTCCACTTT.

Ten or more counts support this clonotype. V is TRBV20-1 and J is TRBJ1-2; 8 nucleotides agree with TRBD1. Germline V gene sequence: CDR1 DFQATT, CDR2 SNEGSKA (reference sequence). With 1 base clipped from V and 2 bases from J, the junction kept 3 bases outside the gene matches. The CDR3 has 14 residues. In nucleotides, the CDR3 is TGCAGTGCTAGAGGGGCAGGGGGCAACTATGGCTACACCTTC. Residues: CSARGAGGNYGYTF.

This clonotype was seen at least ten times. The chain uses TRBV6-6 and TRBJ1-2, with D uncertain. The CDR3 loop spans 10 amino acids. Germline loops: CDR1 MNHNY, CDR2 SVGAGI (reference sequence). The germline V and J ends were trimmed by 11 bases and 6 bases, with 10 bases remaining between them. DNA for the CDR3: TGTGCCGCGGGAGGGCATGGCTACACCTTC. It yields the protein CAAGGHGYTF.

This clonotype was recorded at least ten times. V usage is TRBV5-1 and J usage is TRBJ1-1; D ambiguous. The CDR3 consists of 14 residues. V dropped 1 base and J dropped 6 bases, with 13 bases sitting between them. Germline V gene sequence: CDR1 SGHRS, CDR2 YFSETQ. CDR3 nucleotide sequence: TGCGCCAGCAGCTTGCTTACGTCTGGCTCTGAAGCTTTCTTT. Amino acids: CASSLLTSGSEAFF.

This clonotype was observed many times. The CDR3 spells CASSQGSPFPYEQFF. CDR3 DNA sequence: TGTGCCAGCAGCCAAGGTAGCCCCTTCCCCTATGAGCAGTTCTTC. The chain has TRBV14 and TRBJ2-1; D unclear. From germline, CDR1 is SGHDN and CDR2 FVKESK. V was cut by 1 base and J by 8 bases, with 15 bases left in between. The length of the CDR3 is 15 residues.

The sample holds many counts of this clonotype. The genes are TRBV11-2 and TRBJ1-2; D gene unclear. CDR1 is SGHAT, CDR2 FQNNGV, per germline. V lost 5 bases and J lost 3, with 7 bases in between. This CDR3 region has 12 residues. The CDR3 DNA follows: TGTGCCAGCAGCCAACGGTACTATGGCTACACCTTC. Translation gives CASSQRYYGYTF. The complete variable domain, with remaining parts taken from reference TRBV11-2 and TRBJ1-2, reads EAGVAQSPRYKIIEKRQSVAFWCNPISGHATLYWYQQILGQGPKLLIQFQNNGVVDDSQLPKDRFSAERLKGVDSTLKIQPAKLEDSAVYLCASSQRYYGYTFGSGTRLTVV.

This clonotype was recorded at least ten times. The chain is built from TRBV5-1 and TRBJ2-3, with D tentatively TRBD1 (5 bases). The CDR3 loop spans 14 amino acids. Per germline, CDR1 SGHRS and CDR2 YFSETQ. Trimming removed 1 base from V and 1 base from J, with 7 bases in between. CDR3 bases: TGCGCCAGCAGCTTGACAGGCCGCACAGATACGCAGTATTTT. This codes for CASSLTGRTDTQYF.

This clonotype has ten or more counts. J is TRBJ1-5 and V is TRBV19, with D unclear. The CDR3 has 12 amino acids. Germline V CDR1 and CDR2: LNHDA, SQIVND (reference sequence). The V and J ends lost 6 bases and 5 bases respectively, with 8 bases between them. The CDR3 here is CASRTGDQPQHF. CDR3 sequence (DNA): TGTGCCAGTAGGACCGGCGATCAGCCCCAGCATTTT. Supplemented by reference TRBV19 and TRBJ1-5, the full variable domain reads DGGITQSPKYLFRKEGQNVTLSCEQNLNHDAMYWYRQDPGQGLRLIYYSQIVNDFQKGDIAEGYSVSREKKESFPLTVTSAQKNPTAFYLCASRTGDQPQHFGDGTRLSIL.

The V gene is TRBV7-8, the J gene TRBJ1-5; D might be TRBD1 (6 bases). CDR1 and CDR2 (germline): SGHVS, FQNEAQ. This CDR3 contains 15 residues. The V and J ends lost 6 bases and 0 bases respectively, with 12 bases between them. The CDR3, as DNA: TGTGCCAGCAGGAGGGACACCTTTAGCAATCAGCCCCAGCATTTT. This sequence encodes CASRRDTFSNQPQHF.

This clonotype has ten or more counts. V gene TRBV5-1 combines with J gene TRBJ1-1, with D unclear. With 1 base removed from V and 4 bases from J, the gap between germline ends came to 11 bases. From germline, CDR1 is SGHRS and CDR2 YFSETQ. The CDR3 has 14 residues. The DNA for the CDR3 is TGCGCCAGCAGCTTGCAAGGACGGGGCACTGAAGCTTTCTTT. This gives the protein CASSLQGRGTEAFF.

In the case of this clonotype: An end of the junction does not agree with germline; a read error may underlie this. The chain combines TRBV5-4 with TRBJ1-1; no definite D call. The CDR3 runs to 13 residues. CDR1 and CDR2 from the germline V gene are SGHNT and YYREEE (reference sequence). The CDR3 protein is CTSSPRWATEVFF. The DNA of the CDR3 is TGTACCAGCAGCCCACGATGGGCGACTGAAGTTTTCTTT.

This clonotype was counted many times. V usage is TRBV7-8 and J usage is TRBJ1-5; 10 bases agree with TRBD1. Germline assignment: CDR1 SGHVS and CDR2 FQNEAQ. Losses at the gene ends were 6 bases for V and 5 bases for J; bases not matched to a gene: 7. CDR3 length: 15 residues. In DNA, the CDR3 is TGTGCCAGCAGTTCCGACAGGGGGCGAGATCAGCCCCAGCATTTT. It yields the protein CASSSDRGRDQPQHF.

This clonotype was detected many times. This sequence joins TRBV3-1 and TRBJ2-1; tentatively, D is TRBD1 (7 bases). Germline V lookup: CDR1 LGHDT, CDR2 YNNKEL (reference sequence). V was trimmed by 8 bases and J by 5 bases, leaving 22 bases between them. The CDR3 spans 16 residues. The CDR3: CASPFEGAEGNNEQFF. In nucleotides, the CDR3 is TGTGCCAGCCCATTTGAGGGGGCGGAGGGTAACAATGAGCAGTTCTTC.